This is a list of T cell receptor beta chains from one sample in a study of cytomegalovirus exposure and HLA in healthy donors. TCRdb's copy holds only in-frame clones and misses some; the assay was immunoSEQ multiplex PCR. This sample has roughly 200,000 clones, with 77% found just once. The sample was PBMCs. These TCRs come from a woman aged 55-75 years in good health and CMV-seropositive. The CDR3 runs from the conserved cysteine through the conserved F or W. D genes are given only for firm matches. Size tells how often a clone was seen (once, few, many) or the class of an expanded clone, and some rows leave it out.

j_call	v_call	clone_size	d_call	cdr3_nt	cdr3_aa
TRBJ2-1	TRBV4-2	few	TRBD1	TGTGCCAGCAGTCAACAGTCCGGGACAGACTACAATGAGCAGTTCTTC	CASSQQSGTDYNEQFF
TRBJ1-4	TRBV30	few	NA	TGTGCCCAGGGAGGTGCTGCAACTAATGAAAAACTGTTTTTT	CAQGGAATNEKLFF
TRBJ2-7	TRBV13	NA	TRBD2	TGTGCCAGCAGCTCCCGGGGGGGAGTCTCCTACGAGCAGTACTTC	CASSSRGGVSYEQYF
TRBJ2-1	TRBV6-5	NA	TRBD2	TGTGCCAGCAGCCGACTAGCGGGGATCTACAATGAGCAGTTCTTC	CASSRLAGIYNEQFF
TRBJ2-1	TRBV7-2	NA	NA	TGTGCCAGCAGCCCACAGGCCCAACCCCATGAGCAGTTCTTC	CASSPQAQPHEQFF
TRBJ2-7	TRBV10-3	NA	NA	TGTGCCATCAGTGAGTCGGCAGGGTCCTACGAGCAGTACTTC	CAISESAGSYEQYF
TRBJ1-2	TRBV2	NA	NA	TGTGCCAGCAGTGATCAGGGCAACTATGGCTACACCTTC	CASSDQGNYGYTF
TRBJ2-1	TRBV5-4	NA	TRBD1	TGTGCCAGCAGCAGACCGGGACAGGGGGCTTTTGAGCAGTTCTTC	CASSRPGQGAFEQFF
TRBJ1-1	TRBV11-1	NA	NA	TGTGCCAGCAGTTCGGACAGGAACACTGAAGCTTTCTTT	CASSSDRNTEAFF
TRBJ2-6	TRBV7-3	NA	NA	TGTGCCAGCAGCTTAAGGGGGCGGAAACGCTCTGGGGCCAACGGCCTGACTTTC	CASSLRGRKRSGANGLTF
TRBJ1-4	TRBV7-4	NA	TRBD1	TGTGCCAGCAGCCCCCTAGGACAGGTAACTAATGAAAAACTGTTTTTT	CASSPLGQVTNEKLFF
TRBJ1-1	TRBV7-9	NA	NA	TGTGCCAGCAGCCCGCAGACGGGCACTGAAGCTTTCTTT	CASSPQTGTEAFF
TRBJ2-3	TRBV28	NA	NA	TGTGCCAGCAGTCCGTCGACTAGATCAGATACGCAGTATTTT	CASSPSTRSDTQYF
TRBJ1-2	TRBV11-2	NA	TRBD1	TGTGCCAGCAGCCCGACAGGGTTGAATGGCTACACCTTC	CASSPTGLNGYTF
TRBJ1-2	TRBV7-2	NA	TRBD1	TGTGCCAGCAGCCGGACAGGGGGGCTAGGCTACACCTTC	CASSRTGGLGYTF
TRBJ2-6	TRBV5-1	few	TRBD1	TGCGCCAGCACCGGGACAGGGAGGGCTGGGGCCAACGGCCTGACTTTC	CASTGTGRAGANGLTF
TRBJ2-2	TRBV5-1	NA	TRBD1	TGCGCCAGCAGCCACACCGCCAGGGGGTCTGTGAACACCGGGGAGCTGTTTTTT	CASSHTARGSVNTGELFF
TRBJ2-2	TRBV4-1	NA	NA	TGCGCCAGCAGCCAAGATGACGCGGCGAACACCGGGGAGCTGTTTTTT	CASSQDDAANTGELFF
TRBJ2-6	TRBV2	NA	TRBD2	TGTGCCAGCAGTGACAGTCTAGCGGGAAGCTCTGGGGCCAACGTCCTGACTTTC	CASSDSLAGSSGANVLTF
TRBJ2-7	TRBV7-2	NA	TRBD2	TGTGCCAGCAGCTTAAGCGGGAGGTCCTACGAGCAGTACTTC	CASSLSGRSYEQYF
TRBJ1-5	TRBV19	few	NA	TGTGCCAGTAGTATAGAGGCACCCAATCAGCCCCAGCATTTT	CASSIEAPNQPQHF
TRBJ1-5	TRBV19	few	TRBD1	TGTGCCAGTAGTACCCTGGCAGGGGGGTATCAGCCCCAGCATTTT	CASSTLAGGYQPQHF
TRBJ1-2	TRBV10-3	NA	TRBD1	TGTGCCATCAGTGGTGACAGGGGGTCCTATGGCTACACCTTC	CAISGDRGSYGYTF
TRBJ1-1	TRBV19	NA	NA	TGTGCCAGTAGGAAACAGGGTTCGGTGACTGAAGCTTTCTTT	CASRKQGSVTEAFF
TRBJ2-3	TRBV30	NA	TRBD2	TGTGCCTGGAGTGTACCGCGGGGGGGCACAGATACGCAGTATTTT	CAWSVPRGGTDTQYF
TRBJ1-2	TRBV19	NA	NA	TGTGCCAGTAGCCCCAGGTTTAACTATGGCTACACCTTC	CASSPRFNYGYTF
TRBJ1-5	TRBV4-3	NA	NA	TGCGCCAGCAGCCAAGGAGGGCAGGGCAATCAGCCCCAGCATTTT	CASSQGGQGNQPQHF